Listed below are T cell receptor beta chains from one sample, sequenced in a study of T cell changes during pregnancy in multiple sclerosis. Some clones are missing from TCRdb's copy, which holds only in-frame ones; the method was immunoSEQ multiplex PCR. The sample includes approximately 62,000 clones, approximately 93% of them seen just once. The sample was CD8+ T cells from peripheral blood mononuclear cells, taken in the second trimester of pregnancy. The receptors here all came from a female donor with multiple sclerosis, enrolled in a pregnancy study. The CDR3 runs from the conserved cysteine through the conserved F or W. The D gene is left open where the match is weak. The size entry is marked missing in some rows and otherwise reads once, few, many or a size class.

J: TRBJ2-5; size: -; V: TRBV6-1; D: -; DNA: TGTGCCAGCAGTGAAGCGGGTACTACCTACCGTGAGACCCAGTACTTC; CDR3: CASSEAGTTYRETQYF
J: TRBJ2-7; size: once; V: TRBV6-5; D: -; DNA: TGTGCCAGCATGGGCTCACAATACGAGCAGTACTTC; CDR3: CASMGSQYEQYF
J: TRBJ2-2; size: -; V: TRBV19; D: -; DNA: TGTGCCAGTAGTTCCCGGGACACCAACACCGGGGAGCTGTTTTTT; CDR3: CASSSRDTNTGELFF
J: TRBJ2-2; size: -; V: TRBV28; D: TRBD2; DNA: TGTGCCAGCAGCTTAGCGGGAGTAGCGTCCGGGGAGCTGTTTTTT; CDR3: CASSLAGVASGELFF
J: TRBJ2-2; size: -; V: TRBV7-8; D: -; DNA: TGTGCCAGCAGCCTCGTCGGGGAGCTGTTTTTT; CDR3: CASSLVGELFF
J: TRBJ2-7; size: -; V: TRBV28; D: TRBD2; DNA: TGTGCCAGCAGTTTGGGTCCCCCGGGACTAGCGGGAGGATACTCCTACGAGCAGTACTTC; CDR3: CASSLGPPGLAGGYSYEQYF
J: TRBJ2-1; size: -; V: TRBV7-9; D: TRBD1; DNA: TGTGCCAGCAGCCCCCCGGCCGGGACAGGTTACAATGAGCAGTTCTTC; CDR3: CASSPPAGTGYNEQFF
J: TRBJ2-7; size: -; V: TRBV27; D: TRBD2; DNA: TGTGCCAGCAGTTCACTAGCGGGCCCTACCTACGAGCAGTACTTC; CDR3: CASSSLAGPTYEQYF
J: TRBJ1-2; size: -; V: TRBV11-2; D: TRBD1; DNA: TGTGCCAGCAGCCTAATTCGGACAGGGAAGAACTATGGCTACACCTTC; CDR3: CASSLIRTGKNYGYTF
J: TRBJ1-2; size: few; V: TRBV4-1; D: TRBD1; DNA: TGCGCCAGCAGCCAAGATCAAGGGACAGGGGGCGCGTCTGGCTACACCTTC; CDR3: CASSQDQGTGGASGYTF
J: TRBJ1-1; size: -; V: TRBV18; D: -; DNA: TGTGCCAGCTCACCGGTTATTGGGCTCACTGAAGCTTTCTTT; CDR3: CASSPVIGLTEAFF
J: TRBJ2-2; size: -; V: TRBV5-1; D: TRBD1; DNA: TGCGCCAGCAGCTCCGGATCCGAGACAGGGGTGTCCGGGGAGCTGTTTTTT; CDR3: CASSSGSETGVSGELFF
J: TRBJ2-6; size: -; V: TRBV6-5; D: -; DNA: TGTGCCAGCCAAAAACAGGGAACTGGGGCCAACGTCCTGACTTTC; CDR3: CASQKQGTGANVLTF
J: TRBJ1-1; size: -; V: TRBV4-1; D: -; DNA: TGCGCCAGCAGCCAAGTGTGGCCGAACACTGAAGCTTTCTTT; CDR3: CASSQVWPNTEAFF
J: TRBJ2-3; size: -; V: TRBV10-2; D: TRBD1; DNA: TGCGCCAGCAGGAACGGACAGGGGGCTGCGGCAGATACGCAGTATTTT; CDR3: CASRNGQGAAADTQYF
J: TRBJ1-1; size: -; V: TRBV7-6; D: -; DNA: TGTGCCAGCCGACGGACAGACCACTGGGAGGCTTTCTTT; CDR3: CASRRTDHWEAFF
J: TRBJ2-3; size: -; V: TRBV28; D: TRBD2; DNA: TGTGCCAGCAGTTTTTTAGCGGGAGGATCCACAGATACGCAGTATTTT; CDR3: CASSFLAGGSTDTQYF
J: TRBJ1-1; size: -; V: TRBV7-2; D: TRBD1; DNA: TGTGCCAGCAGCACATCACAGGGGCAGGGCACTGAAGCTTTCTTT; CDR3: CASSTSQGQGTEAFF
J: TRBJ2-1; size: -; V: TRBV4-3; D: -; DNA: TGCGCCAGCAGCCAAGATAGTACGCCCTTAAGCTCCTACAATGAGCAGTTCTTC; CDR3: CASSQDSTPLSSYNEQFF
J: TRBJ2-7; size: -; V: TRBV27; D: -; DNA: TGTGCCAGCAACTGGGGGGGGCCGGCCTACGAGCAGTACTTC; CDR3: CASNWGGPAYEQYF
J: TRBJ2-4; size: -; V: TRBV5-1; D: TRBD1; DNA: TGCGCCAGCAGCTTGGAGGGACAGGGGTCCAAAAACATTCAGTACTTC; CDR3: CASSLEGQGSKNIQYF
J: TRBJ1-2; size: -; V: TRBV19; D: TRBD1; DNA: TGTGCCATATGGGACAGGGGCTATGGCTACACCTTC; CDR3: CAIWDRGYGYTF
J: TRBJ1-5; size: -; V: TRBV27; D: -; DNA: TGTGCCAGCAGTCCAGGGGTTGTGGGCAATCAGCCCCAGCATTTT; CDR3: CASSPGVVGNQPQHF